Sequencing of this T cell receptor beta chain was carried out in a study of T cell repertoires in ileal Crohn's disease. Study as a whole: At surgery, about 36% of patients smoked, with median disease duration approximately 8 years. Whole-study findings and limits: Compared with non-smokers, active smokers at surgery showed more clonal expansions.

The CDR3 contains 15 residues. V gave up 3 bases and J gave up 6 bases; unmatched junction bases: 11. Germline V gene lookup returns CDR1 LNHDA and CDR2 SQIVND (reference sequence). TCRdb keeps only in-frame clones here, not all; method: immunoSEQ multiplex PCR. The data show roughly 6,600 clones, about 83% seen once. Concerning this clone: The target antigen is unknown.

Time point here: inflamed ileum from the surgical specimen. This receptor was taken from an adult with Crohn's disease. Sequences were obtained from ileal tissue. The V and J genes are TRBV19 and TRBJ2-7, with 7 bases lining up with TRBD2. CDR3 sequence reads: CASSILGLAVFEQYF. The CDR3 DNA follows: TGTGCCAGTAGTATTTTAGGTCTAGCGGTTTTCGAGCAGTACTTC.